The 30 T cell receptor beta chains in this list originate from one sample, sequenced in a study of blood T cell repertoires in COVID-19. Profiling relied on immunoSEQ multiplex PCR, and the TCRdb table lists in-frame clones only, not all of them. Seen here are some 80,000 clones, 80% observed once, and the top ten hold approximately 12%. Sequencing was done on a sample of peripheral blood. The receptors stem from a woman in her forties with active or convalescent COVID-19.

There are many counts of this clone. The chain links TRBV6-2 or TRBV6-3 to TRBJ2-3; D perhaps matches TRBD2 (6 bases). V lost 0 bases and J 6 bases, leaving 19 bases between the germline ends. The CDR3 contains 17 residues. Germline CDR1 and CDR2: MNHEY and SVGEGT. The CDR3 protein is CASSYSSSRGAADTQYF. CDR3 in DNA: TGTGCCAGCAGTTACTCGAGTTCTCGCGGGGCCGCCGATACGCAGTATTTT.

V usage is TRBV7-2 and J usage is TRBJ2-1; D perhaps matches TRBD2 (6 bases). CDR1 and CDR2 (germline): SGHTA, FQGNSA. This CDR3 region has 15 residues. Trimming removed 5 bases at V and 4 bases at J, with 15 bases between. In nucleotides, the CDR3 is TGTGCCAGCAGCAGACTAGTGGGGGGTTACAATGAGCAGTTCTTC. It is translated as CASSRLVGGYNEQFF. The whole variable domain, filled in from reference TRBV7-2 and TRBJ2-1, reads GAGVSQSPSNKVTEKGKDVELRCDPISGHTALYWYRQSLGQGLEFLIYFQGNSAPDKSGLPSDRFSAERTGGSVSTLTIQRTQQEDSAVYLCASSRLVGGYNEQFFGPGTRLTVL.

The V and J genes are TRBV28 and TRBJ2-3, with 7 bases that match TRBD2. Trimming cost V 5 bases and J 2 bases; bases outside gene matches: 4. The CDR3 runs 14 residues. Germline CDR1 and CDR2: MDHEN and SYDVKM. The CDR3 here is CASSRGDFTDTQYF. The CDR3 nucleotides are TGTGCCAGCAGTCGGGGGGATTTCACAGATACGCAGTATTTT.

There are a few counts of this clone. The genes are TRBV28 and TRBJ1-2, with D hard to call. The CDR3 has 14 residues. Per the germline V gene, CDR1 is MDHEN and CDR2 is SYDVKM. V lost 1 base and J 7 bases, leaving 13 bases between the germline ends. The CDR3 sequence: CASSLSHRAAGYTF. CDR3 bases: TGTGCCAGCAGTTTATCCCACCGCGCGGCTGGCTACACCTTC.

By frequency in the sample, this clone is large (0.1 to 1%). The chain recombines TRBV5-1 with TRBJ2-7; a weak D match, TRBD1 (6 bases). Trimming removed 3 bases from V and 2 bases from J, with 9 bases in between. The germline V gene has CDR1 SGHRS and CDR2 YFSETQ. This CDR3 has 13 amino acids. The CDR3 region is CASSWDKPYEQYF. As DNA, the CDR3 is TGCGCCAGCAGCTGGGACAAGCCCTACGAGCAGTACTTC.

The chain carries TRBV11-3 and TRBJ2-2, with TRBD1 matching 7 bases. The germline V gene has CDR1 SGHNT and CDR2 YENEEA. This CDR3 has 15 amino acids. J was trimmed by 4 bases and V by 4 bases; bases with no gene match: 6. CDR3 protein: CASSSRQGSTGELFF. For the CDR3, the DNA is TGTGCCAGCAGCTCCCGACAGGGTAGCACCGGGGAGCTGTTTTTT. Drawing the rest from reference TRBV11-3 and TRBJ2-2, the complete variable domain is EAGVVQSPRYKIIEKKQPVAFWCNPISGHNTLYWYLQNLGQGPELLIRYENEEAVDDSQLPKDRFSAERLKGVDSTLKIQPAELGDSAVYLCASSSRQGSTGELFFGEGSRLTVL.

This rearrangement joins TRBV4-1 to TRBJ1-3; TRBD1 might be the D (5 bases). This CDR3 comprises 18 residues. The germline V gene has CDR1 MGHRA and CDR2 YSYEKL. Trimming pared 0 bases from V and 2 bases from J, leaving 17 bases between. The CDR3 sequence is CASSQDLQRGITGNTIYF. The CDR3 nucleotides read TGCGCCAGCAGCCAAGATCTTCAACGGGGGATCACTGGAAACACCATATATTTT.

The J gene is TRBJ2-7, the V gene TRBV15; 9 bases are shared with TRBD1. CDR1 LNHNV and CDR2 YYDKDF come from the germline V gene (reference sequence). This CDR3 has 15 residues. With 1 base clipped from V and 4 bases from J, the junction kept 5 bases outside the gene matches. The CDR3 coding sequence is TGTGCCACCAGCAGAGGCACAGGGGGCATATACGAGCAGTACTTC. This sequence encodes CATSRGTGGIYEQYF.

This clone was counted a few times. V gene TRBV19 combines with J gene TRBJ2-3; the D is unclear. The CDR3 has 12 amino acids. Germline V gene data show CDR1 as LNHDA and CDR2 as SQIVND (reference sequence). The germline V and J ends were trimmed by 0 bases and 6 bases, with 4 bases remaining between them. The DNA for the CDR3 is TGTGCCAGTAGTATAGACCGGGATACGCAGTATTTT. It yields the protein CASSIDRDTQYF.

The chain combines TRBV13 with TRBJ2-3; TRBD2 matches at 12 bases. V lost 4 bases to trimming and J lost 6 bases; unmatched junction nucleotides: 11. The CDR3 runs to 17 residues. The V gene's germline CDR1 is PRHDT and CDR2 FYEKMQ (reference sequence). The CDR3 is CASSSLLAGGVTDTQYF. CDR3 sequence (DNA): TGTGCCAGCAGCTCATTACTAGCGGGAGGCGTCACGGATACGCAGTATTTT.

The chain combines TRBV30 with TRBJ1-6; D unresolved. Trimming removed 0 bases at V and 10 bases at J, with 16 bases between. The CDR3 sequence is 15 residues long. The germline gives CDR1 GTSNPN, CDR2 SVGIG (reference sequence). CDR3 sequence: CAWSVRPVRESPLHF. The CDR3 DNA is TGTGCCTGGAGTGTACGTCCGGTCCGGGAATCACCCCTCCACTTT.

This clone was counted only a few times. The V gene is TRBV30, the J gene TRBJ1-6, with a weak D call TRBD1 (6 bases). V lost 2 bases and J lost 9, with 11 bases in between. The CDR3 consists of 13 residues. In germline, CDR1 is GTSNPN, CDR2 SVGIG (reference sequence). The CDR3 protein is CAWSSQGPSPLHF. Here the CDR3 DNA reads TGTGCCTGGAGTTCACAGGGTCCTTCACCCCTCCACTTT.

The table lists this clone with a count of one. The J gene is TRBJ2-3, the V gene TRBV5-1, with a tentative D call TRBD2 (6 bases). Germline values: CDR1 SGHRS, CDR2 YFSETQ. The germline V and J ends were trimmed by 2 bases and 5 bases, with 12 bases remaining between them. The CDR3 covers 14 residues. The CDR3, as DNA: TGCGCCAGCAGCTTAACGGGGGATGGAGATACGCAGTATTTT. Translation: CASSLTGDGDTQYF.

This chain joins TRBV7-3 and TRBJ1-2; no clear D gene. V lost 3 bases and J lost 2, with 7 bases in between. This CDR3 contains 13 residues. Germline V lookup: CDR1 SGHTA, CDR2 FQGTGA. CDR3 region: CASSFRGNYGYTF. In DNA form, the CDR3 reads TGTGCCAGCAGCTTCAGAGGGAACTATGGCTACACCTTC.

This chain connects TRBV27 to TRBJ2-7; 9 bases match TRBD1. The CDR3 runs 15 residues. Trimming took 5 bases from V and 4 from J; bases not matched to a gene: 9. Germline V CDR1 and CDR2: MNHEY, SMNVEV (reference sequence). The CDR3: CASSDTDRGAYEQYF. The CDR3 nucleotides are TGTGCCAGCAGTGACACCGACAGGGGGGCTTACGAGCAGTACTTC.

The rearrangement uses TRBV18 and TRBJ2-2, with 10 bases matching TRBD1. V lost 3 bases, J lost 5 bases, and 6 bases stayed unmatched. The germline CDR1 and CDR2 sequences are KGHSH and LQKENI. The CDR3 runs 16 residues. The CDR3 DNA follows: TGTGCCAGCTCACCCGCCGGGACAGGGGCGACCGGGGAGCTGTTTTTT. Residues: CASSPAGTGATGELFF.

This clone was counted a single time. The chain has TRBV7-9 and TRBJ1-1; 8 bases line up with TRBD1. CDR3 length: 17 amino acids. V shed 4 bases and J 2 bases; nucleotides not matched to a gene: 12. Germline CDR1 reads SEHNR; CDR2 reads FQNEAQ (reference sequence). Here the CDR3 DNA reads TGTGCCAGCAGCTCTCCAATCGGACAGGGTGTAAACACTGAAGCTTTCTTT. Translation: CASSSPIGQGVNTEAFF.

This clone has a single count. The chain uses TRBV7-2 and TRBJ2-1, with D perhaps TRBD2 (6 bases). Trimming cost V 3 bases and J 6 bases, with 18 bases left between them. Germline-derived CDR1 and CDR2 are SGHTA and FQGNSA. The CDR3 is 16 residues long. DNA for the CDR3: TGTGCCAGCAGCTTTGTGGGTTTAGGAGGGGTCAATGAGCAGTTCTTC. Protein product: CASSFVGLGGVNEQFF. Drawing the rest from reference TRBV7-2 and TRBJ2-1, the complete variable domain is GAGVSQSPSNKVTEKGKDVELRCDPISGHTALYWYRQSLGQGLEFLIYFQGNSAPDKSGLPSDRFSAERTGGSVSTLTIQRTQQEDSAVYLCASSFVGLGGVNEQFFGPGTRLTVL.

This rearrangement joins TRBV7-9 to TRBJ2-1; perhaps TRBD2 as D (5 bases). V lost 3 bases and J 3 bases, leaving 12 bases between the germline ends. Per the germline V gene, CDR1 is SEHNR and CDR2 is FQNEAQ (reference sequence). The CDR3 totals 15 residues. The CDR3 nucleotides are TGTGCCAGCAGCTTCGCGGGTACCTACTACAATGAGCAGTTCTTC. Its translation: CASSFAGTYYNEQFF.

CDR3 in DNA: TGTGCCAGCAGCTTAATCCGGGACAGCCTCTCTGGAAACACCATATATTTT. This gives the protein CASSLIRDSLSGNTIYF. The rearrangement links TRBV5-8 to TRBJ1-3; 7 bases map to TRBD1. Germline V gene data show CDR1 as SGHTS and CDR2 as YDEGEE. The CDR3 is made up of 17 amino acids. Losses at the gene ends were 2 bases for V and 0 bases for J; bases not matched to a gene: 8. The full variable domain, in which reference TRBV5-8 and TRBJ1-3 provide the parts outside the CDR3, is EAGVTQSPTHLIKTRGQQATLRCSPISGHTSVYWYQQALGLGLQFLLWYDEGEERNRGNFPPRFSGRQFPNYSSELNVNALELEDSALYLCASSLIRDSLSGNTIYFGEGSWLTVV.

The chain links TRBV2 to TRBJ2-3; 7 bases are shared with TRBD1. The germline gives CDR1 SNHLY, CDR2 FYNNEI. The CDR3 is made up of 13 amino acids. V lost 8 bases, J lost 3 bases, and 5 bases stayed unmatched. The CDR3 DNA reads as TGTGCCAGCCGGACAGGCCTAACAGATACGCAGTATTTT. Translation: CASRTGLTDTQYF. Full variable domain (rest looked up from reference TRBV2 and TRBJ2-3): EPEVTQTPSHQVTQMGQEVILRCVPISNHLYFYWYRQILGQKVEFLVSFYNNEISEKSEIFDDQFSVERPDGSNFTLKIRSTKLEDSAMYFCASRTGLTDTQYFGPGTRLTVL.

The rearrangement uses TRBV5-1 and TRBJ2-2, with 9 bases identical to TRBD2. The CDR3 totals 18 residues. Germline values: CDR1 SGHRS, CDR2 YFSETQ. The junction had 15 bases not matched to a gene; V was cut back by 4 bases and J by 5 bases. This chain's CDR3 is CASSQDPPWREGTGELFF. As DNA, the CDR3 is TGCGCCAGCAGCCAAGACCCCCCCTGGCGGGAGGGTACCGGGGAGCTGTTTTTT.

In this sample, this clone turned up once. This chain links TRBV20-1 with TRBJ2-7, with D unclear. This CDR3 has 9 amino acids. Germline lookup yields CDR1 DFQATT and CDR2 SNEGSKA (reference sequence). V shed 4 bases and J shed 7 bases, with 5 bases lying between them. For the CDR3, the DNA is TGCAGTGCTACGCGGGAGCAGTACTTC. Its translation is CSATREQYF.

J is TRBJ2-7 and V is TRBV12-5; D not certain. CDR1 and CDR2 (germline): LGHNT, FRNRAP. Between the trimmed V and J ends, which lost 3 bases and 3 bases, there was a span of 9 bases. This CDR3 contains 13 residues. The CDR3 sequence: CASGFRLGYEQYF. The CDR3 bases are TGTGCTAGTGGTTTCAGACTGGGCTACGAGCAGTACTTC.

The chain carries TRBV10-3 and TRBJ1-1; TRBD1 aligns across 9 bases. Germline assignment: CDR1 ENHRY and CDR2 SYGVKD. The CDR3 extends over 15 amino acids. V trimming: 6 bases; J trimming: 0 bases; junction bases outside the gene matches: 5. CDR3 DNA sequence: TGTGCCATCAGAGCGGGACAGGGAATGAACACTGAAGCTTTCTTT. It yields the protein CAIRAGQGMNTEAFF.

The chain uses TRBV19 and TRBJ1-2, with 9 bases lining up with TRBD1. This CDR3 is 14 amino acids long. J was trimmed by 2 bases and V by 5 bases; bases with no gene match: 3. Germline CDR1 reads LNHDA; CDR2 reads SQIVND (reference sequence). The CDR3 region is CASSWTGENYGYTF. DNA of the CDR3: TGTGCCAGTAGTTGGACAGGGGAGAACTATGGCTACACCTTC. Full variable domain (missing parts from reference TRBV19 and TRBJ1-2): DGGITQSPKYLFRKEGQNVTLSCEQNLNHDAMYWYRQDPGQGLRLIYYSQIVNDFQKGDIAEGYSVSREKKESFPLTVTSAQKNPTAFYLCASSWTGENYGYTFGSGTRLTVV.

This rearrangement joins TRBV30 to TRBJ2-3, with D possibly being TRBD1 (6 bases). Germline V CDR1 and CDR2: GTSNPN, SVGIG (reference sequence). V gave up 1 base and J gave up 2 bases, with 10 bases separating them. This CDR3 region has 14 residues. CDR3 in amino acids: CAWSAGQITDTQYF. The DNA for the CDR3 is TGTGCCTGGAGTGCCGGACAGATCACAGATACGCAGTATTTT. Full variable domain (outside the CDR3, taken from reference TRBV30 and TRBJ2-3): SQTIHQWPATLVQPVGSPLSLECTVEGTSNPNLYWYRQAAGRGLQLLFYSVGIGQISSEVPQNLSASRPQDRQFILSSKKLLLSDSGFYLCAWSAGQITDTQYFGPGTRLTVL.

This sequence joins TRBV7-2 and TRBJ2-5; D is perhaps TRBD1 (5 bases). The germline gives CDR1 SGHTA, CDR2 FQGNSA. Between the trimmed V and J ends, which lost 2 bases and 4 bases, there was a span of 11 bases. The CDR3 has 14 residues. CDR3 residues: CASSLFVGRETQYF. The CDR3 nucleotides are TGTGCCAGCAGCTTATTCGTGGGGCGAGAGACCCAGTACTTC.

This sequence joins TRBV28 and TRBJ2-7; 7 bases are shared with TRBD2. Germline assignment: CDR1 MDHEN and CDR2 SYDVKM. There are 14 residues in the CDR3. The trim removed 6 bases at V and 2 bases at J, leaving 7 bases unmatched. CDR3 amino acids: CASRAIGTTYEQYF. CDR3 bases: TGTGCCAGCAGGGCCATCGGGACTACCTACGAGCAGTACTTC.

The CDR3 here is CASSHRTGYLGQPQHF. CDR3 bases: TGTGCCAGCAGTCACCGGACAGGGTATTTAGGTCAGCCCCAGCATTTT. The gene calls are TRBV28 and TRBJ1-5; 8 nucleotides agree with TRBD1. The germline V gene has CDR1 MDHEN and CDR2 SYDVKM. Trimming at V came to 5 bases and at J to 6 bases, leaving 12 bases not matched to a gene. This CDR3 comprises 16 residues.